The clone carrying this T cell receptor beta chain was detected a few times. Its antigen is not known. This record comes from a study of beta chain features in type 1 diabetes. Overall study: The number of sorted cells examined across all samples was roughly 100,000,000.

Points from the study as a whole: Shorter templates may be favored by PCR, equally so in patients and controls. Shortening that was moderate but significant affected the TCRB CDR3s of Type 1 diabetes patients in all four CD4+ subsets.

V shed 4 bases and J shed 4 bases, with 23 bases lying between them. CDR1 is SGHNT and CDR2 is YYREEE in the germline V gene (reference sequence). The CDR3 runs 17 residues. Staining for CD45RO/CCR7/CD25/CD127/CD95/CD27 allowed sorting of CD4+ naive, central memory, regulatory and stem cell-like memory cells. Sequenced material consisted of expressed TCRB transcripts (all of the isolated RNA was reverse transcribed). Repertoires were generated with immunoSEQ multiplex PCR, while TCRdb's copy carries only in-frame clones and drops some. The sample records 150,000 to 200,000 clones, roughly 59% being singletons.

The chain joins TRBV5-4 to TRBJ2-5; a possible D gene is TRBD1 (6 bases). Sequencing was performed on naive CD4+ T cells from blood. The TCR was taken from a man aged 25-45 years with type 1 diabetes. The CDR3 region has the DNA TGTGCCAGCAGCCCTTCACAGGGAACGAGAGTAGGAGAGACCCAGTACTTC. Its protein is CASSPSQGTRVGETQYF.